The subject of this entry is one T cell receptor (beta chain). Its antigen is still unknown. The data belong to a study of cytomegalovirus exposure and HLA in healthy donors. Study-wide results and caveats: From TCR beta sequences, most subjects' HLA-A and HLA-B alleles were reportedly predicted accurately.

Germline CDR1 and CDR2: SGHDT and YYEEEE. V lost 0 bases, J lost 6 bases, and 9 bases stayed unmatched. The CDR3 runs 17 residues. PCR amplification relied on 60 Vbeta primers (plus 13 Jbeta primers). Data came from immunoSEQ multiplex PCR; TCRdb stores just in-frame clones and leaves some out. The data hold 110,000 to 150,000 clones, with about 80% observed a single time. V usage is TRBV5-6 and J usage is TRBJ1-5, with 10 bases that match TRBD1. This TCR was sampled from an older woman in good health and CMV-seropositive. The source material was PBMCs. CDR3 bases: TGTGCCAGCAGCTTGGCTCGGACAGGGGGGAAAGGTCAGCCCCAGCATTTT. This encodes CASSLARTGGKGQPQHF. The whole variable domain, filled in from reference TRBV5-6 and TRBJ1-5, reads DAGVTQSPTHLIKTRGQQVTLRCSPKSGHDTVSWYQQALGQGPQFIFQYYEEEERQRGNFPDRFSGHQFPNYSSELNVNALLLGDSALYLCASSLARTGGKGQPQHFGDGTRLSIL.